Listed below are T cell receptor beta chains from one sample, sequenced in a study of regulatory T cells in long-lasting Graves disease. TCRdb passed the multiplex PCR reads through MiXCR, listing each CDR3 protein once. The repertoire has about 440,000 distinct CDR3 sequences, about 15% of them found once; the top ten carry over 15%. These sequences were also reported in another study, on T cells in Graves' hyperthyroidism and ophthalmopathy.

The material was peripheral blood mononuclear cells (PBMCs), obtained at new diagnosis, from a patient treated with antithyroid drugs. The receptors come from a woman younger than 45 with Graves disease. The CDR3 runs from the conserved cysteine through the conserved F or W. Fields, in order: V gene, D gene, clone size, J gene, CDR3 DNA, CDR3 protein. The D gene is left open where the match is weak. Clone size is shown for a subset of rows, as once, few, many or a class of expanded clone.

V: TRBV27
D: TRBD2
size: many
J: TRBJ2-5
DNA: TGTGCCAGCAGTTTATCCCTAGCGGGAGGGCTCGCGACCCAGTACTTC
CDR3: CASSLSLAGGLATQYF

V: TRBV2
D: -
size: many
J: TRBJ2-2
DNA: TGTGCCAGCAGTGACTATCTAGCTGGCGGGGAGCTGTTTTTT
CDR3: CASSDYLAGGELFF

V: TRBV28
D: TRBD1
size: -
J: TRBJ2-2
DNA: TGTGCCAGCAGCGACACCCTCCTCGGACAGGGAGGAACCGGGGAGCTGTTTTTT
CDR3: CASSDTLLGQGGTGELFF

V: TRBV12-3/TRBV12-4
D: TRBD2
size: many
J: TRBJ2-2
DNA: TGTGCCAGCACCCCGGGAGGGACGAACACCGGGGAGCTGTTTTTT
CDR3: CASTPGGTNTGELFF

V: TRBV12-3/TRBV12-4
D: -
size: -
J: TRBJ1-4
DNA: TGTGCCAGCAGTTTGTCGGGGAATGAAAAACTGTTTTTT
CDR3: CASSLSGNEKLFF

V: TRBV19
D: TRBD2
size: many
J: TRBJ2-1
DNA: TGTGCCAGTATGCGTCTAGCGGGAGGGAATGAGCAGTTCTTC
CDR3: CASMRLAGGNEQFF

V: TRBV20-1
D: TRBD1
size: many
J: TRBJ2-5
DNA: TGCAGTGCTAGAGACCCGGGACAGGGGATTGAGACCCAGTACTTC
CDR3: CSARDPGQGIETQYF

V: TRBV3-1
D: TRBD1
size: -
J: TRBJ2-1
DNA: TGTGCCAGCAGCCGCAGAGGACAGGCGGACTACAATGAGCAGTTCTTC
CDR3: CASSRRGQADYNEQFF

V: TRBV24-1
D: -
size: many
J: TRBJ2-5
DNA: TGTGCCACCAGTGATTTTCGAGGGGAGGAGACCCAGTACTTC
CDR3: CATSDFRGEETQYF

V: TRBV6-1
D: -
size: many
J: TRBJ2-5
DNA: TGTGCCAGCAAAGGGGCGGGATCGGGAGAGACCCAGTACTTC
CDR3: CASKGAGSGETQYF

V: TRBV7-8
D: -
size: many
J: TRBJ1-1
DNA: TGTGCCAGCAGCCCCACGAGGGTGAACACTGAAGCTTTCTTT
CDR3: CASSPTRVNTEAFF

V: TRBV6-2/TRBV6-3
D: TRBD1
size: -
J: TRBJ1-4
DNA: TGTGCCAGCAGTTCCCTCGCAGGGGGCTATGAAAAACTGTTTTTT
CDR3: CASSSLAGGYEKLFF

V: TRBV27
D: -
size: many
J: TRBJ2-7
DNA: TGTGCCAGCAGTTTATTTGGGGGGCACGAGCAGTACTTC
CDR3: CASSLFGGHEQYF

V: TRBV5-6
D: -
size: few
J: TRBJ1-5
DNA: TGTGCCAGCAGCCGGGGGCCAGAGGGCAATCAGCCCCAGCATTTT
CDR3: CASSRGPEGNQPQHF

V: TRBV12-3/TRBV12-4
D: -
size: many
J: TRBJ2-3
DNA: TGTGCCAGCAGTCAGGGGTTCCTTAGCACAGATACGCAGTATTTT
CDR3: CASSQGFLSTDTQYF

V: TRBV7-8
D: TRBD1
size: few
J: TRBJ2-7
DNA: TGTGCCAGCACCCAGACAGGGGTCTACGAGCAGTACTTC
CDR3: CASTQTGVYEQYF

V: TRBV5-1
D: TRBD1
size: -
J: TRBJ1-4
DNA: TGCGCCAGCAGCAGGAGACCGTGGACAGGGCGAAATGAAAAACTGTTTTTT
CDR3: CASSRRPWTGRNEKLFF

V: TRBV5-1
D: TRBD1
size: many
J: TRBJ2-3
DNA: TGCGCCAGCAGCTCCACCGGGACAGGGAGACCAGATACGCAGTATTTT
CDR3: CASSSTGTGRPDTQYF

V: TRBV29-1
D: -
size: many
J: TRBJ2-7
DNA: TGCAGCGTTCAGCAGGGAACTGGTGAGCAGTACTTC
CDR3: CSVQQGTGEQYF

V: TRBV7-9
D: -
size: many
J: TRBJ2-5
DNA: TGTGCCTCCCGCCTCCTCCAAGAGACCCAGTACTTC
CDR3: CASRLLQETQYF

V: TRBV11-3
D: -
size: many
J: TRBJ2-1
DNA: TGTGCCAGCAGCCAGCGCCTCTCCTACAATGAGCAGTTCTTC
CDR3: CASSQRLSYNEQFF

V: TRBV7-3
D: TRBD2
size: many
J: TRBJ2-1
DNA: TGTGCCAGCAGCTTAGGCCGGACTAGCGGTAACAATGAGCAGTTCTTC
CDR3: CASSLGRTSGNNEQFF

V: TRBV7-3
D: -
size: many
J: TRBJ2-1
DNA: TGTGCCAGCAGTACAGGTGCTGAGCAGTTCTTC
CDR3: CASSTGAEQFF

V: TRBV2
D: TRBD2
size: many
J: TRBJ2-7
DNA: TGTGCCAGCAGAGTAGCGGGGTCCTACTCCTACGAGCAGTACTTC
CDR3: CASRVAGSYSYEQYF

V: TRBV4-1
D: -
size: -
J: TRBJ1-1
DNA: TGCGCCAGCAGCCAAGTTGAATTGGCAAACACTGAAGCTTTCTTT
CDR3: CASSQVELANTEAFF

V: TRBV6-2/TRBV6-3
D: -
size: -
J: TRBJ2-1
DNA: TGTGCCAGCAGTTACGGGGGGGGCCACAATGAGCAGTTCTTC
CDR3: CASSYGGGHNEQFF